This T cell receptor beta chain came from a study of neoadjuvant anti-PD-1 for oral cavity cancer. Sequenced by immunoSEQ multiplex PCR; TCRdb stores in-frame clones only, minus some. The sample has about 14,000 clones; 71% are singletons. Sequenced material: PBMCs, taken before nivolumab (anti-PD-1) treatment. The origin of this receptor is a person between 35 and 79 years old with oral cavity squamous cell carcinoma.

DNA of the CDR3: TGTGCCAGCAGTACAGGGGGTGGCAATCAGCCCCAGCATTTT. This translates into CASSTGGGNQPQHF. The chain links TRBV28 to TRBJ1-5; 8 nucleotides agree with TRBD1. CDR3 length equals 14 residues. The J segment lost 2 bases and the V segment lost 5 bases, leaving 2 bases of the junction unmatched. Germline CDR1 and CDR2: MDHEN and SYDVKM. The entire variable domain, with the rest obtained from reference TRBV28 and TRBJ1-5, is as follows: DVKVTQSSRYLVKRTGEKVFLECVQDMDHENMFWYRQDPGLGLRLIYFSYDVKMKEKGDIPEGYSVSREKKERFSLILESASTNQTSMYLCASSTGGGNQPQHFGDGTRLSIL.